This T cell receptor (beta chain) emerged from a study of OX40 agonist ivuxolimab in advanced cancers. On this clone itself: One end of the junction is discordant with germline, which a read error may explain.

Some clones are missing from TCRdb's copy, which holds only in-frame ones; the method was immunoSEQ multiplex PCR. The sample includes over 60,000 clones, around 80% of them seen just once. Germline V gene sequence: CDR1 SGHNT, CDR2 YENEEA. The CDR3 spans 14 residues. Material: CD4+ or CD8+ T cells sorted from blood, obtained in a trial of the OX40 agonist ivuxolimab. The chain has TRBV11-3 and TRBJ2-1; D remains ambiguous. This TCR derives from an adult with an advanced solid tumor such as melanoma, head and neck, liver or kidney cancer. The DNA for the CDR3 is TGTGCCAGCAGCTTATCAAATAGCAACAAGGAGCAGTTCTTC. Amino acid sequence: CASSLSNSNKEQFF.